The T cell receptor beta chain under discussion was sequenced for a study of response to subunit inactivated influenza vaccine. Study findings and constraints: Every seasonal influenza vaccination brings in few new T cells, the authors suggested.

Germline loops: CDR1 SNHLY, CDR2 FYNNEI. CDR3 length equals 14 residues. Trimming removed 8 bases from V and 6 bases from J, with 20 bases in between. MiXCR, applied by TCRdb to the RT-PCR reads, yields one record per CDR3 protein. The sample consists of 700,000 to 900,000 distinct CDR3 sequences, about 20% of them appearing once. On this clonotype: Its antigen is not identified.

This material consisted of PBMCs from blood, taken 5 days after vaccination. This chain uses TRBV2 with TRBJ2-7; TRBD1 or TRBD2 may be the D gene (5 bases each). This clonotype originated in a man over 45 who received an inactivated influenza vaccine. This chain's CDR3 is CASGDPAGVREQYF. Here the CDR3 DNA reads TGTGCCAGCGGGGACCCGGCTGGGGTTCGCGAGCAGTACTTC.